This T cell receptor beta chain stems from a study of T cells after yellow fever vaccination (dated by TCRdb to the late 2010s). About the investigation overall: Libraries from fractions with low cell numbers were prepared with the SMART-Seq v4 Ultra Low Input RNA kit. To follow T-cell clones before and after primary and booster YFV17D yellow fever vaccination, bulk TCR alpha and beta repertoires were sequenced over time. Two healthy male donors made up the cohort, one aged 18 to 30 years and the other aged 30 to 40 years. Blood was drawn at multiple timepoints before and after primary and secondary immunization, with bulk PBMC replicates and cell subsets isolated.

Data came from an Illumina NovaSeq 6000. TCR cDNA was made using 5'RACE template switching, a step that added a universal primer site and unique molecular identifiers. Priming for cDNA synthesis came from both the TCR alpha and TCR beta constant segments. Library amplification involved two PCR steps, and the second step added sample barcodes and sequencing adapters. Sequencing of libraries was performed on Illumina HiSeq 2500 (2x100 bp) or NovaSeq (2x150 bp). The study's own analysis went as follows. Reads were demultiplexed and collapsed into UMI consensus sequences with MIGEC, and V(D)J alignment was performed with MiXCR. Vaccine-responding clonotypes were identified with edgeR using replicate PBMC samples, with FDR below 0.01 and a log2 fold change above 5 up to day 15 being required. Each bulk clonotype received a CD4 or CD8 identity based on whether the sequenced CD4 or CD8 repertoire contained that clonotype at higher abundance. TCRdb reprocessing: public reads trimmed at Q25 with fastp, clones called with MiXCR, in-frame beta chains kept. Every entry covers one CDR3 protein and lists the most common genes and DNA from its rows. TCRdb assigned the V and J calls; the authors' analysis was not used. The sample records about 320,000 distinct CDR3 sequences, approximately 4.5% of which are singletons. The ten largest clonotypes hold just under 20% of the sample.

General study outcomes and caveats: Computational filtering was needed because FACS-sorted repertoires could contain abundant contaminating clonotypes from the bulk population. After the booster, most of the clones that had expanded following primary vaccination were detected again (just under 97% of CD4 and roughly 88% of CD8), which suggests that memory was broadly maintained. Because the study included only two donors, the extent to which the findings can be generalized is limited. A small fraction of clonotypes appeared in both the CD4 and CD8 compartments, likely as a result of convergent recombination. The secondary T-cell response was weaker than the primary response but faster, peaking on day 5 instead of day 15.

This clonotype showed up just a few times. The target of this receptor is not known. No base qualities exist here, and no much larger clone lies one base off it. The CDR3 has 14 amino acids, counting the end cysteine and phenylalanine. Of all the DNA, just the CDR3 is kept, 42 bases in frame from base 1. Reading the germline V gene gives CDR1 SGHRS and CDR2 YFSETQ. Trimming costs V 4 bases and J 0 bases, and their ends lie 10 bases apart. The sample's treatment or condition, from its label and the paper: live attenuated yellow fever vaccine strain. At every blood-draw timepoint, two biological replicates of bulk PBMCs were collected. PBMCs were isolated from peripheral blood using a standard Ficoll-Paque protocol. RNA was extracted with TriZol from bulk PBMCs, CD4 and CD8 fractions, and dextramer-positive and dextramer-negative fractions.

The source of this sequence is a young man who received the YFV17D yellow fever vaccine. The rearranged segments are TRBV5-1 and TRBJ1-1; no D segment can be confidently identified. Specimen: PBMCs, collected 15 days after the yellow fever booster vaccination. At the DNA level, the sequence is TGCGCCAGCAGCCGCTCGGACTTGAACACTGAAGCTTTCTTT. This codes for CASSRSDLNTEAFF.